A single sample is the source of the 12 T cell receptor beta chains below, sequenced in a study of T cells in Graves' hyperthyroidism and ophthalmopathy. Authors of the study amplified TCR beta CDR3 regions from RNA transcripts. First-round RT-PCR with HTBI primers amplified the TCR CDR3 region. TCRdb re-called the multiplex PCR reads through MiXCR, storing one row per CDR3 protein. The data contain 600,000 or so distinct CDR3 sequences, 46% of them seen just once; the ten biggest clones take up 8.2%. Sequenced input: peripheral blood or thyroid tissue (not recorded which). The receptors were gathered from a young woman with Graves' hyperthyroidism.

The table lists this clonotype with many counts. The chain combines TRBV24-1 with TRBJ1-1; D is uncertain. V lost 3 bases to trimming and J lost 2 bases, with 9 bases between them. The CDR3 is 14 residues long. In germline, CDR1 is KGHDR, CDR2 SFDVKD. The DNA of the CDR3 is TGTGCCACCAGTGATAATACAGTTAACACTGAAGCTTTCTTT. Translating gives CATSDNTVNTEAFF.

V is TRBV7-9 and J is TRBJ1-2; TRBD1 matches at 9 bases. After removal of 11 bases from V and 8 bases from J, the junction contained 12 bases not matched to a gene. The length of the CDR3 is 13 residues. CDR1 is SEHNR and CDR2 is FQNEAQ in the germline V gene (reference sequence). This chain's CDR3 is CAWSAGQGSGYTF. CDR3 DNA: TGTGCCTGGAGCGCCGGACAGGGGAGCGGCTACACCTTC.

This clonotype was counted between two and nine times. The chain links TRBV20-1 to TRBJ1-4; the D is unclear. The V end lost 3 bases, the J end lost 1 base, and 18 bases lay between the germline ends. This CDR3 contains 17 residues. Germline loops: CDR1 DFQATT, CDR2 SNEGSKA (reference sequence). The CDR3 here is CSARASDADLTNEKLFF. The DNA for the CDR3 is TGCAGTGCTAGGGCCAGTGACGCTGATTTAACTAATGAAAAACTGTTTTTT.

The chain combines TRBV6-1 with TRBJ1-4; weak D call: TRBD1 (6 bases). Germline V lookup: CDR1 MNHNS, CDR2 SASEGT. Between the trimmed V and J ends, which lost 6 bases and 7 bases, there was a span of 15 bases. The CDR3 runs to 14 residues. This CDR3 is CASRRQAGTEKLFF. CDR3 nucleotides: TGTGCCAGCAGACGACAGGCTGGTACTGAAAAACTGTTTTTT.

Ten or more counts support this clonotype. The chain couples TRBV20-1 to TRBJ1-2; D unclear. Germline values: CDR1 DFQATT, CDR2 SNEGSKA (reference sequence). Trimming shortened V by 0 bases and J by 4 bases, and 9 bases separated the two germline ends. This CDR3 has 13 amino acids. The DNA of the CDR3 is TGCAGTGCTAGAGATCCCCCAAGCTATGGCTACACCTTC. Translated: CSARDPPSYGYTF.

The chain couples TRBV24-1 to TRBJ2-5; 9 positions agree with TRBD1. CDR3 length: 14 residues. Per germline, CDR1 KGHDR and CDR2 SFDVKD. The V gene end was trimmed by 5 bases and the J gene end by 3 bases; junction bases not matched to a gene: 3. The CDR3 bases are TGTGCCACCAGTGCCGGGACAGGGAAAGAGACCCAGTACTTC. It specifies CATSAGTGKETQYF.

The CDR3 region has the DNA TGTGCCAGCAGCCACGGACAGGGCTGGAGGGAGACCCAGTACTTC. Translation gives CASSHGQGWRETQYF. This chain links TRBV11-2 with TRBJ2-5; 8 positions agree with TRBD1. V lost 5 bases and J lost 5; bases outside the gene matches: 10. CDR1 SGHAT and CDR2 FQNNGV come from the germline V gene. This CDR3 spans 15 amino acids.

This chain joins TRBV15 and TRBJ1-6, with TRBD1 matching over 8 bases. With 5 bases clipped from V and 9 bases from J, the junction kept 3 bases outside the gene matches. The CDR3 contains 13 residues. Germline CDR1 LNHNV, CDR2 YYDKDF (reference sequence). In nucleotides, the CDR3 is TGTGCCACCAGCGGACAGGGCCTTTCACCCCTCCACTTT. Protein sequence: CATSGQGLSPLHF.

The V and J genes are TRBV14 and TRBJ2-7, with 8 bases identical to TRBD1. Per the germline V gene, CDR1 is SGHDN and CDR2 is FVKESK. This CDR3 is 15 amino acids long. The V and J ends lost 1 base and 5 bases, in that order; junction bases with no gene match: 7. CDR3 protein: CASSQGTGGGNEQYF. The CDR3, as DNA: TGTGCCAGCAGCCAAGGCACAGGGGGTGGGAACGAGCAGTACTTC.

J is TRBJ2-1 and V is TRBV11-1; no clear D. CDR1 SGHAT and CDR2 FQDESV come from the germline V gene (reference sequence). The V end lost 5 bases, the J end lost 3 bases, and 8 bases lay between the germline ends. CDR3 length equals 13 residues. The CDR3 region has the DNA TGTGCCAGCAGCCTGACGGTCTACAATGAGCAGTTCTTC. This gives the protein CASSLTVYNEQFF.

The rearrangement uses TRBV7-9 and TRBJ1-1, with D tentatively TRBD1 (5 bases). Germline V gives CDR1 SEHNR, CDR2 FQNEAQ (reference sequence). The ends were cut back, 3 bases at V and 0 bases at J, with 17 bases in the middle. The CDR3 covers 17 residues. The CDR3 DNA sequence: TGTGCCAGCAGCTTTGGGATGGGGACCGTTATGAACACTGAAGCTTTCTTT. Its protein is CASSFGMGTVMNTEAFF.

The chain combines TRBV20-1 with TRBJ1-5; a weak D match, TRBD1 (5 bases). This CDR3 comprises 13 residues. V dropped 6 bases and J dropped 3 bases, with 12 bases sitting between them. Germline assignment: CDR1 DFQATT and CDR2 SNEGSKA (reference sequence). CDR3 amino acids: CSAEGRPNQPQHF. The CDR3 DNA is TGCAGTGCCGAGGGACGGCCCAATCAGCCCCAGCATTTT.